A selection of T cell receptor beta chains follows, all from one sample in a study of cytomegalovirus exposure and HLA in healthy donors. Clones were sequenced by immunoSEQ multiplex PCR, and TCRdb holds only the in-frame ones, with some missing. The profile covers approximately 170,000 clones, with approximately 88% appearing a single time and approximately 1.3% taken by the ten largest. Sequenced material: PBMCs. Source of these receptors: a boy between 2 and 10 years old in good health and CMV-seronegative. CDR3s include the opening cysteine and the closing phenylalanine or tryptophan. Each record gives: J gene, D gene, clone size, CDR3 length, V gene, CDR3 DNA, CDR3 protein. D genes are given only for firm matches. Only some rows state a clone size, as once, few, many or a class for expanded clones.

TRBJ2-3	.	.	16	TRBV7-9	TGTGCCAGCAGCCTCGACAGGGACTGGAACACAGATACGCAGTATTTT	CASSLDRDWNTDTQYF
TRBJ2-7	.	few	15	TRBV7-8	TGTGCCAGCAGCTTAGGTCAGGTGACTAGGTACGAGCAGTACTTC	CASSLGQVTRYEQYF
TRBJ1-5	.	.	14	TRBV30	TGTGCCTGGAGCCCGACAGGTAGCAATCAGCCCCAGCATTTT	CAWSPTGSNQPQHF
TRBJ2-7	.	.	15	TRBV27	TGTGCCAGCAGTTTTGGGGGCCTGAGCTCCTACGAGCAGTACTTC	CASSFGGLSSYEQYF
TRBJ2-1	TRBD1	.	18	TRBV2	TGTGCCAGCAGTGAAGTGGGACAGGGGTCCAATGCCTACAATGAGCAGTTCTTC	CASSEVGQGSNAYNEQFF
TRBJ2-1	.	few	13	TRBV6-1	TGTGCCAGCAATAGTATAGTGGGCGATGAGCAGTTCTTC	CASNSIVGDEQFF
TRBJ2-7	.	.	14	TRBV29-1	TGCAGCGTTGAAGATTCAGGGGGGTCCTACGAGCAGTACTTC	CSVEDSGGSYEQYF
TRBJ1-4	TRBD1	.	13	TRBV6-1	TGTGCCAGCAGAGGACAGGGGAATGAAAAACTGTTTTTT	CASRGQGNEKLFF
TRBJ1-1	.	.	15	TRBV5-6	TGTGCCAGCAGCCCGGATGGGCATGGGAACACTGAAGCTTTCTTT	CASSPDGHGNTEAFF
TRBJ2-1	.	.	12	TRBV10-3	TGTGCCATCGGGAGCTCCTACAATGAGCAGTTCTTC	CAIGSSYNEQFF